These T cell receptor beta chains were read from a single sample in a study of naive and memory T cell subsets. Each CDR3 protein is one row after TCRdb ran MiXCR on the 5' RACE reads. The table has approximately 32,000 distinct CDR3 sequences, roughly a sixth seen once. The source of these receptors is a female donor in good health. Each CDR3 is given with its conserved first and last residue. A D gene is named only where the DNA matches it firmly. Not every row has a clone size; where given, it reads once, few, many or a size class.

D gene	V gene	clone size	J gene	CDR3 protein	CDR3 DNA
NA	TRBV29-1	medium-sized	TRBJ2-6	CSARLENSGANVLTF	TGCAGCGCCCGACTGGAAAACTCTGGGGCCAACGTCCTGACTTTC
NA	TRBV3-1	NA	TRBJ1-5	CASSQPTITDRSNQPQHF	TGTGCCAGCAGCCAACCCACCATAACCGACAGGAGCAATCAGCCCCAGCATTTT
NA	TRBV10-2	NA	TRBJ1-1	CASSEQFTGNTEAFF	TGCGCCAGCAGTGAGCAGTTTACAGGGAACACTGAAGCTTTCTTT
NA	TRBV20-1	many	TRBJ2-7	CSARDRGAFSYEQYF	TGCAGTGCTAGAGATCGGGGGGCATTTTCCTACGAGCAGTACTTC
NA	TRBV20-1	many	TRBJ2-2	CSAREEGYANTGELFF	TGCAGTGCTAGAGAGGAGGGCTACGCGAACACCGGGGAGCTGTTTTTT
TRBD2	TRBV20-1	few	TRBJ2-2	CSARAAGGRGTGELFF	TGCAGTGCTAGGGCAGCGGGGGGGAGAGGCACCGGGGAGCTGTTTTTT
TRBD2	TRBV20-1	many	TRBJ2-1	CSARDRTSGGVNEQFF	TGCAGTGCTAGAGACCGGACTAGCGGGGGGGTGAATGAGCAGTTCTTC
NA	TRBV6-6	medium-sized	TRBJ2-2	CASSYSPGWNTGELFF	TGTGCCAGCAGTTACTCGCCCGGATGGAACACCGGGGAGCTGTTTTTT
NA	TRBV28	medium-sized	TRBJ2-1	CASSSHSLNSYNEQFF	TGTGCCAGCAGTAGCCACAGCCTAAACTCCTACAATGAGCAGTTCTTC
NA	TRBV29-1	many	TRBJ2-1	CSVEGTGGTTYNEQFF	TGCAGCGTTGAAGGCACCGGCGGGACAACCTACAATGAGCAGTTCTTC
NA	TRBV4-1	NA	TRBJ1-1	CASNPIPGSGNTEAFF	TGCGCCAGCAACCCTATCCCAGGGAGTGGGAACACTGAAGCTTTCTTT
NA	TRBV5-1	NA	TRBJ1-1	CASSLAGAMNTEAFF	TGCGCCAGCAGCTTAGCTGGGGCGATGAACACTGAAGCTTTCTTT
TRBD1	TRBV7-6	medium-sized	TRBJ1-1	CASSLRDRVTEAFF	TGTGCCAGCAGTCTCCGGGACAGGGTCACTGAAGCTTTCTTT
NA	TRBV20-1	NA	TRBJ1-4	CSAHSGAGEKLFF	TGCAGTGCCCACTCCGGGGCAGGGGAAAAACTGTTTTTT
TRBD1	TRBV29-1	few	TRBJ2-5	CSVGDSLETQYF	TGCAGCGTGGGGGACAGTTTGGAGACCCAGTACTTC
NA	TRBV12-3/TRBV12-4	few	TRBJ2-5	CASSSLGTLQETQYF	TGTGCCAGCAGTTCCCTCGGGACTCTACAAGAGACCCAGTACTTC
NA	TRBV10-3	NA	TRBJ1-1	CAISESKLPGTNTEAFF	TGTGCCATCAGTGAGTCGAAGCTTCCAGGGACGAACACTGAAGCTTTCTTT
NA	TRBV5-1	few	TRBJ1-2	CASSLRGEPNYGYTF	TGCGCCAGCAGCTTGAGAGGAGAGCCTAACTATGGCTACACCTTC
NA	TRBV11-2	many	TRBJ1-1	CASSFSSENTEAFF	TGTGCCAGCAGCTTTTCGAGCGAGAACACTGAAGCTTTCTTT
NA	TRBV6-6	NA	TRBJ2-3	CASNPRRTDTQYF	TGTGCCAGCAACCCTAGGAGGACAGATACGCAGTATTTT